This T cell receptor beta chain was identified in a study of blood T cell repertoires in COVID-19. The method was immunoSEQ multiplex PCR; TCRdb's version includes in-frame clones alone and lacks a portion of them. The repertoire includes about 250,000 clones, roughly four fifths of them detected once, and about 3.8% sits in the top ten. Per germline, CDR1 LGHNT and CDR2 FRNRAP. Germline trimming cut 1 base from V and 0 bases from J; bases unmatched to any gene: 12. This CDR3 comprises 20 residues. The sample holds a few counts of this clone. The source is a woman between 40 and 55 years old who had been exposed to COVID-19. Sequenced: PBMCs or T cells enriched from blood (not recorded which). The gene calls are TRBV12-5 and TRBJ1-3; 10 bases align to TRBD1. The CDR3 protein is CASGLAGTGAQSLSGNTIYF. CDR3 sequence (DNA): TGTGCTAGTGGTTTGGCGGGGACAGGGGCTCAATCACTCTCTGGAAACACCATATATTTT.